This T cell receptor (beta chain) was recovered during a study of neurological immune-mediated disorders. From the 5' RACE reads, TCRdb called clonotypes with MiXCR, one entry per CDR3 protein. The sample lists about 92,000 distinct CDR3 sequences; roughly 3.2% were seen once. This clonotype was picked up many times. It was from 2 million PBMCs stored at -80 C that the unsorted libraries were obtained. The clonotype was recovered from a woman in her 50s with multiple sclerosis. The sequenced sample was PBMCs.

In DNA, the CDR3 is TGTGCCAGCAGCTCCGACCCCTCCTACGAGCAGTACTTC. Translating gives CASSSDPSYEQYF. V is TRBV9 and J is TRBJ2-7; D ambiguous. CDR3 length equals 13 residues. Germline CDR1 reads SGDLS; CDR2 reads YYNGEE. Trimming removed 4 bases at V and 0 bases at J, with 8 bases between.